Following are 13 T cell receptor beta chains from one sample sequenced in a study of T-cell memory formation after mild COVID-19. TCRdb re-called the 5' RACE reads through MiXCR, storing one row per CDR3 protein. The sample has under 300,000 distinct CDR3 sequences, 7.5% to 10% seen once. The sample consisted of PBMCs or a T cell subset sorted from them (not recorded which). These receptor sequences come from a man aged 18 to 35 who had mild COVID-19 (a few samples of this study predate the infection). Cell type and time point are not known.

The sample holds a few counts of this clonotype. The germline gene is not matched at one end of the junction; a read error may be the cause. The chain uses TRBV3-1 and TRBJ1-1; TRBD1 might be the D (6 bases). The germline gives CDR1 LGHDT, CDR2 YNNKEL (reference sequence). There are 14 residues in the CDR3. In DNA, the CDR3 is TGTGCCAGCAGCCAAAATCTCGGGAACAGGGACGGGAGCTTT. It is translated as CASSQNLGNRDGSF. Full variable domain (outside the CDR3, taken from reference TRBV3-1 and TRBJ1-1): DTAVSQTPKYLVTQMGNDKSIKCEQNLGHDTMYWYKQDSKKFLKIMFSYNNKELIINETVPNRFSPKSPDKAHLNLHINSLELGDSAVYFCASSQNLGNRDGSFGQGTRLTVV.

The chain is built from TRBV11-2 and TRBJ2-7; D remains ambiguous. V shed 3 bases and J shed 2 bases, with 8 bases lying between them. This CDR3 is built from 13 residues. Germline CDR1 SGHAT, CDR2 FQNNGV. The CDR3 here is CASSLAPTYEQYF. The CDR3 region has the DNA TGTGCCAGCAGCTTGGCCCCAACCTACGAGCAGTACTTC.

This clonotype was seen only a few times. The chain is built from TRBV10-3 and TRBJ2-7, with D unclear. The V gene's germline CDR1 is ENHRY and CDR2 SYGVKD. The CDR3 runs to 13 residues. The V and J ends lost 5 bases and 2 bases respectively, with 10 bases between them. The CDR3 protein is CAISRTVTYEQYF. The CDR3 bases are TGTGCCATCAGTAGGACGGTCACCTACGAGCAGTACTTC.

A few counts support this clonotype. This chain uses TRBV18 with TRBJ1-5; a weak D match, TRBD1 (5 bases). Germline V lookup: CDR1 KGHSH, CDR2 LQKENI. The CDR3 runs to 14 residues. The V gene lost 1 base and the J gene lost 2 bases, with 6 bases spanning the gap. For the CDR3, the DNA is TGTGCCAGCTCACCACTACAGGGCAATCAGCCCCAGCATTTT. Its protein product is CASSPLQGNQPQHF.

The V gene is TRBV3-1, the J gene TRBJ2-4; 13 bases are a match to TRBD2. Germline lookup yields CDR1 LGHDT and CDR2 YNNKEL (reference sequence). The CDR3 has 15 amino acids. J was trimmed by 12 bases and V by 3 bases; bases with no gene match: 8. CDR3 nucleotide sequence: TGTGCCAGCAGCCATGGACCGGGACTAGCGGGGTATCAGTACTTC. It translates to CASSHGPGLAGYQYF.

This clonotype was seen a handful of times. CDR3 loop: CATAGGYGTEAFF. Here the CDR3 DNA reads TGTGCCACCGCGGGGGGGTACGGCACTGAAGCTTTCTTT. This chain links TRBV12-3 or TRBV12-4 with TRBJ1-1; D possibly corresponds to TRBD1 (5 bases). This CDR3 comprises 13 residues. Trimming left V 10 bases short and J 4 bases short, with 16 bases between.

This clonotype showed up just a few times. The rearrangement joins TRBV2 to TRBJ2-2; 13 nucleotides match TRBD2. The germline V gene encodes CDR1 SNHLY and CDR2 FYNNEI. V lost 6 bases, J lost 5 bases, and 3 bases stayed unmatched. CDR3 size: 15 residues. CDR3: CASSRLAGGTGELFF. The CDR3, as DNA: TGTGCCAGCAGCCGACTAGCGGGGGGTACCGGGGAGCTGTTTTTT.

V and J are TRBV15 and TRBJ2-7, with 14 positions matching TRBD2. Unmatched junction bases numbered 4, after V lost 5 bases and J lost 1 base. Looked up from germline, CDR1 is LNHNV and CDR2 is YYDKDF (reference sequence). The CDR3 length is 16 residues. The CDR3 nucleotides read TGTGCCACCAGCGGAGGACTAGCGGGGGGTTCCTACGAGCAGTACTTC. Protein sequence: CATSGGLAGGSYEQYF.

The chain employs TRBV20-1 and TRBJ2-1; 10 bases align to TRBD2. CDR1 DFQATT and CDR2 SNEGSKA come from the germline V gene (reference sequence). Trimming took 3 bases from V and 1 from J; bases not matched to a gene: 3. This CDR3 has 15 residues. The CDR3 nucleotides are TGCAGTGCTAGTCCACTAGCGGGGTCCTACAATGAGCAGTTCTTC. Its translation is CSASPLAGSYNEQFF.

This clonotype was counted between two and nine times. The chain carries TRBV4-2 and TRBJ1-1; perhaps TRBD1 as D (6 bases). Germline V gives CDR1 LGHNA, CDR2 YNFKEQ. V lost 4 bases to trimming and J lost 2 bases, with 17 bases between them. The CDR3 is 16 amino acids. This CDR3 is CASSPQGQMGNTEAFF. For the CDR3, the DNA is TGTGCCAGCAGCCCCCAGGGGCAGATGGGAAACACTGAAGCTTTCTTT.

This clonotype was counted a few times. The chain recombines TRBV20-1 with TRBJ2-5; the D is unclear. Trimming stripped 5 bases from V and 13 bases from J, with 17 bases between. Looked up from germline, CDR1 is DFQATT and CDR2 is SNEGSKA (reference sequence). This CDR3 region has 11 residues. The CDR3 loop reads CSALDGGITYF. Written as DNA, the CDR3 is TGCAGTGCTCTTGACGGCGGTATAACGTACTTC.

V usage is TRBV5-1 and J usage is TRBJ2-7, with TRBD1 matching 12 bases. The CDR3 loop spans 17 amino acids. CDR1 is SGHRS and CDR2 is YFSETQ in the germline V gene. V dropped 3 bases and J dropped 4; count of bases not matched to a gene: 11. The CDR3 reads CASSWGPGQGAGYEQYF. CDR3 in DNA: TGCGCCAGCAGCTGGGGGCCGGGACAGGGGGCTGGATACGAGCAGTACTTC.

This clonotype was recorded a few times. The rearrangement links TRBV7-2 to TRBJ2-1, with D maybe TRBD2 (5 bases). Germline V gives CDR1 SGHTA, CDR2 FQGNSA. The CDR3 sequence is 15 residues long. The germline V and J ends were trimmed by 1 base and 9 bases, with 16 bases remaining between them. CDR3 DNA sequence: TGTGCCAGCAGCTTAGGGCTAGCATCAGAGAGTGAGCAGTTCTTC. Amino acid sequence: CASSLGLASESEQFF.